Shown below are 26 T cell receptor beta chains from a single sample sequenced in a study of T cell changes during pregnancy in multiple sclerosis. Assay used: immunoSEQ multiplex PCR; TCRdb lists only in-frame clones, some missing. The sample has roughly 120,000 clones, approximately 93% seen once. The sequencing here drew on peripheral blood, taken before pregnancy. These receptors all come from a female donor with multiple sclerosis, enrolled in a pregnancy study.

This rearrangement joins TRBV10-3 to TRBJ2-5, with D maybe TRBD2 (6 bases). V gave up 3 bases and J gave up 5 bases, with 16 bases separating them. Germline CDR1 reads ENHRY; CDR2 reads SYGVKD. The CDR3 runs 15 residues. This CDR3 reads CAISDSGTLRETQYF. Written as DNA, the CDR3 is TGTGCCATCAGTGACTCCGGGACTTTAAGGGAGACCCAGTACTTC.

V is TRBV5-1 and J is TRBJ2-7, with TRBD1 matching over 8 bases. This CDR3 has 14 amino acids. CDR1 and CDR2 (germline): SGHRS, YFSETQ. Trimming took 2 bases from V and 3 from J; bases not matched to a gene: 4. For the CDR3, the DNA is TGCGCCAGCAGCTTTTACAGGGGGATCTACGAGCAGTACTTC. Amino acid sequence: CASSFYRGIYEQYF. Complete variable domain (other parts from reference TRBV5-1 and TRBJ2-7): KAGVTQTPRYLIKTRGQQVTLSCSPISGHRSVSWYQQTPGQGLQFLFEYFSETQRNKGNFPGRFSGRQFSNSRSEMNVSTLELGDSALYLCASSFYRGIYEQYFGPGTRLTVT.

V usage is TRBV4-1 and J usage is TRBJ1-2; the D gene is possibly TRBD1 (5 bases). With 0 bases removed from V and 6 bases from J, the gap between germline ends came to 14 bases. The germline gives CDR1 MGHRA, CDR2 YSYEKL. The CDR3 covers 15 residues. CDR3 sequence reads: CASSQDARVVNGYTF. The CDR3 DNA reads as TGCGCCAGCAGCCAAGACGCCAGGGTAGTGAATGGCTACACCTTC.

The gene calls are TRBV2 and TRBJ1-3; 8 nucleotides line up with TRBD1. V shed 1 base and J 4 bases; nucleotides not matched to a gene: 3. This CDR3 region has 15 residues. The V gene's germline CDR1 is SNHLY and CDR2 FYNNEI. Written as DNA, the CDR3 is TGTGCCAGCAGTGAAGTGGCAGGGGGCGGAAACACCATATATTTT. The encoded protein is CASSEVAGGGNTIYF.

This chain uses TRBV15 with TRBJ1-2; 10 nucleotides agree with TRBD1. Germline lookup yields CDR1 LNHNV and CDR2 YYDKDF (reference sequence). Losses at the gene ends were 5 bases for V and 14 bases for J; bases not matched to a gene: 14. The CDR3 length is 14 residues. CDR3 bases: TGTGCCACCAGCGTAGACAGGGGGCCGCTCCTCGGGACCTTC. Protein: CATSVDRGPLLGTF.

The V gene is TRBV19, the J gene TRBJ1-5; D is possibly TRBD1 (5 bases). V shed 2 bases and J shed 7 bases, with 9 bases lying between them. The CDR3 has 13 amino acids. Germline CDR1 is LNHDA and CDR2 is SQIVND (reference sequence). Here the CDR3 reads CASSIWGEQPQHF. The CDR3 nucleotides are TGTGCCAGTAGTATATGGGGGGAGCAGCCCCAGCATTTT.

This chain uses TRBV30 with TRBJ1-2; 9 positions agree with TRBD1. CDR3 length: 15 amino acids. The V segment lost 2 bases and the J segment 8 bases; nucleotides outside the gene matches: 12. Germline CDR1 GTSNPN, CDR2 SVGIG (reference sequence). In DNA form, the CDR3 reads TGTGCCTGGAGTCCTCTCCCGACAGGGGGAGGAGGCTACACCTTC. This gives the protein CAWSPLPTGGGGYTF.

This chain joins TRBV7-2 and TRBJ2-1; 13 nucleotides line up with TRBD2. Germline V lookup: CDR1 SGHTA, CDR2 FQGNSA. Germline trimming cut 0 bases from V and 7 bases from J; bases unmatched to any gene: 12. The CDR3 loop spans 19 amino acids. This CDR3 is CASSLAIRTSGGLVNEQFF. In DNA, the CDR3 is TGTGCCAGCAGCTTAGCGATCCGGACTAGCGGGGGACTGGTGAATGAGCAGTTCTTC.

The chain is built from TRBV6-1 and TRBJ1-4; D may be TRBD1 (5 bases). Germline CDR1 is MNHNS and CDR2 is SASEGT. V lost 2 bases to trimming and J lost 0 bases, with 10 bases between them. This CDR3 region has 16 residues. The DNA of the CDR3 is TGTGCCAGCAGTGAATCTACAGGCCCAACTAATGAAAAACTGTTTTTT. Residues: CASSESTGPTNEKLFF.

The chain couples TRBV28 to TRBJ2-1; 11 nucleotides align to TRBD1. Unmatched junction bases numbered 5, after V lost 7 bases and J lost 3 bases. The CDR3 extends over 15 amino acids. The germline CDR1 and CDR2 sequences are MDHEN and SYDVKM. The CDR3 DNA reads TGTGCCAGCATAAGGACAGGGGGCTTCTACAATGAGCAGTTCTTC. Translation: CASIRTGGFYNEQFF.

The rearrangement links TRBV28 to TRBJ1-2; 8 nucleotides align to TRBD1. The CDR3 is 15 residues long. V shed 5 bases and J 4 bases; nucleotides not matched to a gene: 9. Germline assignment: CDR1 MDHEN and CDR2 SYDVKM. CDR3 in amino acids: CASSVPGGLAYGYTF. CDR3 sequence (DNA): TGTGCCAGCAGTGTACCAGGGGGCTTGGCCTATGGCTACACCTTC.

The chain carries TRBV2 and TRBJ1-5; no clear D gene. Trimming took off 1 base at V and 7 bases at J, with 11 bases between the two ends. This CDR3 comprises 14 residues. The germline V gene has CDR1 SNHLY and CDR2 FYNNEI. The CDR3 DNA reads TGTGCCAGCAGTGAAGGAACGATCCGGCAGCCCCAGCATTTT. Protein sequence: CASSEGTIRQPQHF. Full variable domain (rest looked up from reference TRBV2 and TRBJ1-5): EPEVTQTPSHQVTQMGQEVILRCVPISNHLYFYWYRQILGQKVEFLVSFYNNEISEKSEIFDDQFSVERPDGSNFTLKIRSTKLEDSAMYFCASSEGTIRQPQHFGDGTRLSIL.

This clone was recorded only once. CDR3 DNA sequence: TGTGCCACCAGCAGAGATGGGGGCGGGGGACGGGACTACGAGCAGTACTTC. Translating gives CATSRDGGGGRDYEQYF. The V gene is TRBV15, the J gene TRBJ2-7; TRBD2 is a possible D gene (7 bases). Trimming removed 0 bases at V and 3 bases at J, with 18 bases between. CDR3 length equals 17 residues. Germline-derived CDR1 and CDR2 are LNHNV and YYDKDF (reference sequence).

The chain uses TRBV5-4 and TRBJ2-5; 7 bases line up with TRBD1. From germline, CDR1 is SGHNT and CDR2 YYREEE (reference sequence). This CDR3 comprises 14 residues. The J segment lost 1 base and the V segment lost 7 bases, leaving 7 bases of the junction unmatched. Here the CDR3 reads CASWSQGPQETQYF. The CDR3 DNA reads as TGTGCCAGCTGGTCACAGGGGCCCCAAGAGACCCAGTACTTC.

This rearrangement joins TRBV6-5 to TRBJ1-2, with a weak D call TRBD1 (6 bases). The CDR3 totals 15 residues. Germline V gives CDR1 MNHEY, CDR2 SVGAGI. V lost 6 bases to trimming and J lost 4 bases, with 18 bases between them. The CDR3 spells CASRTTLGQRYGYTF. The CDR3 DNA follows: TGTGCCAGCAGAACCACGCTCGGACAGCGCTATGGCTACACCTTC.

This sequence joins TRBV5-6 and TRBJ1-2; 11 bases agree with TRBD1. The CDR3 extends over 14 amino acids. CDR1 is SGHDT, CDR2 YYEEEE, per germline. After removal of 3 bases from V and 2 bases from J, the junction contained 0 bases not matched to a gene. CDR3 sequence reads: CASSWTGGNYGYTF. The CDR3 DNA sequence: TGTGCCAGCAGCTGGACAGGGGGCAACTATGGCTACACCTTC. The whole variable domain, remainder taken from reference TRBV5-6 and TRBJ1-2, is DAGVTQSPTHLIKTRGQQVTLRCSPKSGHDTVSWYQQALGQGPQFIFQYYEEEERQRGNFPDRFSGHQFPNYSSELNVNALLLGDSALYLCASSWTGGNYGYTFGSGTRLTVV.

The CDR3 reads CASSPAGENYGYTF. CDR3 sequence (DNA): TGTGCCAGCTCACCAGCAGGGGAAAACTATGGCTACACCTTC. The chain has TRBV18 and TRBJ1-2; maybe TRBD1 (6 bases). CDR3 length: 14 amino acids. V lost 2 bases and J 2 bases, leaving 9 bases between the germline ends. Germline V CDR1 and CDR2: KGHSH, LQKENI. Drawing the rest from reference TRBV18 and TRBJ1-2, the complete variable domain is NAGVMQNPRHLVRRRGQEARLRCSPMKGHSHVYWYRQLPEEGLKFMVYLQKENIIDESGMPKERFSAEFPKEGPSILRIQQVVRGDSAAYFCASSPAGENYGYTFGSGTRLTVV.

The V call is TRBV5-1, the J call TRBJ2-1; TRBD2 matches at 9 bases. The CDR3 has 19 residues. After removal of 0 bases from V and 2 bases from J, the junction contained 12 bases not matched to a gene. Germline lookup yields CDR1 SGHRS and CDR2 YFSETQ. DNA of the CDR3: TGCGCCAGCAGCTTGGCCCCCGGTTGGGGCGGGAGGGCCTACAATGAGCAGTTCTTC. It translates to CASSLAPGWGGRAYNEQFF.

The genes are TRBV7-3 and TRBJ2-5, with 7 bases matching TRBD1. The CDR3 covers 13 residues. Germline V CDR1 and CDR2: SGHTA, FQGTGA. V lost 5 bases to trimming and J lost 3 bases; unmatched junction nucleotides: 3. CDR3: CASSPTGKETQYF. The DNA for the CDR3 is TGTGCCAGCAGCCCGACAGGGAAAGAGACCCAGTACTTC.

The V and J genes are TRBV9 and TRBJ1-1, with TRBD1 matching over 7 bases. V gave up 3 bases and J gave up 6 bases; unmatched junction bases: 11. Looked up from germline, CDR1 is SGDLS and CDR2 is YYNGEE. This CDR3 has 15 amino acids. CDR3 DNA: TGTGCCAGCAGCGAGAGGGGACACAGGGGTTCTGAAGCTTTCTTT. This translates into CASSERGHRGSEAFF.

This clone was detected only a few times. The chain joins TRBV7-9 to TRBJ1-1, with 7 bases that match TRBD1. The J segment lost 4 bases and the V segment lost 1 base, leaving 3 bases of the junction unmatched. The CDR3 sequence is 14 residues long. From germline, CDR1 is SEHNR and CDR2 FQNEAQ (reference sequence). DNA of the CDR3: TGTGCCAGCAGCTTAGACAGGGGAGGCACTGAAGCTTTCTTT. Translation: CASSLDRGGTEAFF.

The chain uses TRBV19 and TRBJ2-5, with D perhaps matching TRBD1 (7 bases). The CDR3 totals 13 residues. CDR1 and CDR2 from the germline V gene are LNHDA and SQIVND (reference sequence). V was cut by 5 bases and J by 7 bases, with 14 bases left in between. The chain's CDR3 is CASSSSGGGTQYF. For the CDR3, the DNA is TGTGCCAGTAGTTCGTCAGGGGGAGGGACCCAGTACTTC.

The chain employs TRBV18 and TRBJ1-5; D is ambiguous. V shed 3 bases and J shed 5 bases, with 8 bases lying between them. The germline V gene has CDR1 KGHSH and CDR2 LQKENI. The CDR3 has 13 residues. CDR3 nucleotide sequence: TGTGCCAGCTCACCTGACTTCGATCAGCCCCAGCATTTT. This gives the protein CASSPDFDQPQHF.

The gene calls are TRBV5-1 and TRBJ1-1; D ambiguous. CDR3 length: 14 residues. From germline, CDR1 is SGHRS and CDR2 YFSETQ. V lost 6 bases and J 3 bases, leaving 15 bases between the germline ends. The CDR3 DNA sequence: TGCGCCAGCAATCTTCCGGGAACGGACACTGAAGCTTTCTTT. It codes for CASNLPGTDTEAFF.

This chain links TRBV2 with TRBJ1-4, with D possibly TRBD1 on 5 matching bases. The germline V and J ends were trimmed by 2 bases and 7 bases, with 11 bases remaining between them. The CDR3 is made up of 14 amino acids. Per the germline V gene, CDR1 is SNHLY and CDR2 is FYNNEI. CDR3 residues: CASSELGRAEKLFF. Written as DNA, the CDR3 is TGTGCCAGCAGTGAACTGGGCAGGGCTGAAAAACTGTTTTTT.

This clone was seen once. V gene TRBV6-1 combines with J gene TRBJ1-2; D is unresolved. The CDR3 sequence is 15 residues long. V lost 5 bases and J 5 bases, leaving 18 bases between the germline ends. Germline V gene lookup returns CDR1 MNHNS and CDR2 SASEGT. In DNA form, the CDR3 reads TGTGCCAGCAGTCCCCAGAGACTGACTGCTTATGGCTACACCTTC. This sequence encodes CASSPQRLTAYGYTF.